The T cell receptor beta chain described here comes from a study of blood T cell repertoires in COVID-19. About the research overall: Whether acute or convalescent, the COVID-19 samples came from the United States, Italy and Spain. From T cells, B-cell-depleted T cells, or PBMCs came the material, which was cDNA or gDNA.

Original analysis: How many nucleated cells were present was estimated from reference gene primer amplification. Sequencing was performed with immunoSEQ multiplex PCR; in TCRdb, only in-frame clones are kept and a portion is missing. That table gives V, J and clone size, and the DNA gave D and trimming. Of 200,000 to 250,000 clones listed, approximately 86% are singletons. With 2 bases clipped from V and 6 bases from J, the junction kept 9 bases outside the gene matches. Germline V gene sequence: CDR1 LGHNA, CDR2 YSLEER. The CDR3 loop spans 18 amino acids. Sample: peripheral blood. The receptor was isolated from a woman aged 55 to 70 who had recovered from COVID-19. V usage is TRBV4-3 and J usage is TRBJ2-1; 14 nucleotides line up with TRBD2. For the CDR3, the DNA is TGCGCCAGCAGCCAATTCGGGACTAGCGGGGGAGGGGGCAATGAGCAGTTCTTC. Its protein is CASSQFGTSGGGGNEQFF.